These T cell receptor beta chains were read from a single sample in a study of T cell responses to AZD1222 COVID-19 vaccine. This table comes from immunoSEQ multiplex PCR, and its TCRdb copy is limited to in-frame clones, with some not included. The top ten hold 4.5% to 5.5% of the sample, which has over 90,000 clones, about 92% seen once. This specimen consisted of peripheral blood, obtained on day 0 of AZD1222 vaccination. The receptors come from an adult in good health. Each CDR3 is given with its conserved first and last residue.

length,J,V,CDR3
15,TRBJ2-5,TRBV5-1,CASSSIAGGMETQYF
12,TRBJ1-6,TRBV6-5,CASTSRNSPLHF
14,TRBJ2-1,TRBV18,CASSPGTGPLEQFF
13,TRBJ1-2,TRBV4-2,CASSQDTGGRPSF
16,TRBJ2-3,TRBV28,CASSLGLAGGEDTQYF
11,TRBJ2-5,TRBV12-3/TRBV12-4,CASSLAETQYF
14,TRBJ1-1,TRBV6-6,CASSPAGWNTEAFF
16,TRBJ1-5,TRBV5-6,CASSLWGRLINQPQHF
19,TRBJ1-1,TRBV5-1,CASRRWGQGIFWGNTEAFF
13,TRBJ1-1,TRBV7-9,CASSHDRATEAFF
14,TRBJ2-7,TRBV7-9,CASSLVGQNYEQYF
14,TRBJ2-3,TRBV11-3,CASSPGTLTDTQYF
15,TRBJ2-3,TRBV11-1,CASSLGRQNTDTQYF
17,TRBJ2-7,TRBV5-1,CASSPNPTSGGPYEQYF
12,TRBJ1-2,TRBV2,CASSAGLPPVTF
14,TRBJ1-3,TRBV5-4,CASSLWGSGNTIYF
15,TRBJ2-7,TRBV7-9,CASRPRTGAVDEQYF
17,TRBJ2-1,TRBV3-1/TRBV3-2,CASTAGAGLRSYNEQFF
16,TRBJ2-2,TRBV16,CASSHRTGGVTGELFF
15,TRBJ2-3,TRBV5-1,CASSLEAGGTDTQYF
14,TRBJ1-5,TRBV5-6,CASSLLQGSQPQHF
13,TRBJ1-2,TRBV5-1,CASSLTGGSGYTF
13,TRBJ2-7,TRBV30,CAWSNGVDYEQYF
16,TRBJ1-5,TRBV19,CASSPRGGRLPQPQHF
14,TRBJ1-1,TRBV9,CASSVTGTETEAFF
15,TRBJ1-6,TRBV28,CASSSPVAGNSPLHF
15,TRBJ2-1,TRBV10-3,CAISRPPGLYNEQFF
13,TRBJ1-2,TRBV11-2,CASSFDRSYGYTF
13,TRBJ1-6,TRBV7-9,CASKPTNNSPLHF
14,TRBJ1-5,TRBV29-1,CSVAEAQGNQPQHF
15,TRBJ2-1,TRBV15,CATSTSGTAPHEQFF
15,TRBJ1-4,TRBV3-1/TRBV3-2,CASSPYTGIGEKLFF
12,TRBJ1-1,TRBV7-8,CASSLTAAEAFF
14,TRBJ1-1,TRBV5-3,CARSCPDRERRAFF
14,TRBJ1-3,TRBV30,CAWNFRASGNTIYF
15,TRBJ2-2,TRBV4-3,CASRPGLPGAGELFF
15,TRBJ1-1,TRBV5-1,CASSLSTGPNTEAFF
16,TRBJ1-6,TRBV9,CASSVGGGRGNSPLHF
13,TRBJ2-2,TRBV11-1,CASSSQALRELFF
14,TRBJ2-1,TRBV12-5,CASGRSGGAGFEFF
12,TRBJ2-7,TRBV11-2,CASRHGQYEQYF
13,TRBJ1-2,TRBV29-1,CSVMTEPVVGYTF
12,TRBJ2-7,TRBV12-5,CASGLLTYEQYF
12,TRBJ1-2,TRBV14,CASSQGGYGYTF
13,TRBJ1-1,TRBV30,CAWSRDTNTEAFF
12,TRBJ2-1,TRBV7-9,CASSLVNNEQFF
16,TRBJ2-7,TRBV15,CATSRDQGRGSYEQYF
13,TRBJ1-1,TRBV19,CASNPQGNTEAFF
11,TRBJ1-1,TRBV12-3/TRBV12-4,CASSLGPGYRF
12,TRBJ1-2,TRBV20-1,CSASGYNYGYTF
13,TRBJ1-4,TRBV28,CATGTGGEEKLFF
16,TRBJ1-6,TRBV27,CASSLFSGSGKSPLHF
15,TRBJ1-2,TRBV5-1,CASSYRDRTSYGYTF
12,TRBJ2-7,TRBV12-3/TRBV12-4,CASSLRDYEQYF